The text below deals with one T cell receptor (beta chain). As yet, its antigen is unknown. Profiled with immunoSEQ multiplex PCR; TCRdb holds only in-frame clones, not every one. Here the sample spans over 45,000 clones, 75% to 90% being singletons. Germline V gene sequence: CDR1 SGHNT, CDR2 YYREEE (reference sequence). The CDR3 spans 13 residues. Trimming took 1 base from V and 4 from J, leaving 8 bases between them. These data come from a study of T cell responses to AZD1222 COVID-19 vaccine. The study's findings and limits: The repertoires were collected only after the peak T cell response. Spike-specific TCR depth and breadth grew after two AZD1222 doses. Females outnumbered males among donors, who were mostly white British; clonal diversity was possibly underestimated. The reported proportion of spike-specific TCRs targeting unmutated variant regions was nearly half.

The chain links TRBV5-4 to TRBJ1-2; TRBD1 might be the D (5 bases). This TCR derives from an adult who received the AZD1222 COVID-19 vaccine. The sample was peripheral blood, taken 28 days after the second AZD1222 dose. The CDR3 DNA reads TGTGCCAGCAGCTTGACAGGAAGCTATGGCTACACCTTC. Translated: CASSLTGSYGYTF. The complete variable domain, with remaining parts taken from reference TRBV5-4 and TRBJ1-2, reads ETGVTQSPTHLIKTRGQQVTLRCSSQSGHNTVSWYQQALGQGPQFIFQYYREEENGRGNFPPRFSGLQFPNYSSELNVNALELDDSALYLCASSLTGSYGYTFGSGTRLTVV.